A single sample is the source of the 10 T cell receptor beta chains below, sequenced in a study of blood T cells in healthy people across ages. Primers used in a second PCR of about 6 to 11 cycles were a sample-barcoded 5' primer and a J-beta primer mix. From the 5' RACE reads, TCRdb called clonotypes with MiXCR, one entry per CDR3 protein. The repertoire holds about 930,000 distinct CDR3 sequences, with about 27% as singletons. These data are also associated with another study on T cells of mothers and their children.

Sequencing used blood. Receptors were obtained from a woman between 40 and 50 years old in good health.

This clonotype came up many times. The chain employs TRBV9 and TRBJ1-2, with a weak D call TRBD1 (5 bases). The CDR3 has 11 amino acids. Per the germline V gene, CDR1 is SGDLS and CDR2 is YYNGEE. The V gene lost 4 bases and the J gene lost 6 bases, with 7 bases spanning the gap. CDR3 residues: CASSRGDGYTF. The CDR3 region has the DNA TGTGCCAGCAGCCGGGGCGATGGCTACACCTTC. Full variable domain (outside the CDR3, taken from reference TRBV9 and TRBJ1-2): DSGVTQTPKHLITATGQRVTLRCSPRSGDLSVYWYQQSLDQGLQFLIQYYNGEERAKGNILERFSAQQFPDLHSELNLSSLELGDSALYFCASSRGDGYTFGSGTRLTVV.

For this clonotype: One end of the junction does not line up with germline, which may come from a read error. The chain joins TRBV7-8 to TRBJ2-5; 8 nucleotides match TRBD2. Germline CDR1 SGHVS, CDR2 FQNEAQ. This CDR3 contains 18 residues. The CDR3 here is CASSLAREGLADQGTQYF. The CDR3 DNA reads as TGTGCCAGCAGCTTAGCCCGTGAAGGACTAGCAGACCAAGGGACCCAGTACTTC.

The chain carries TRBV18 and TRBJ1-1; possibly TRBD1 for D (5 bases). Germline CDR1 and CDR2: KGHSH and LQKENI. The CDR3 spans 13 residues. The V and J ends lost 6 bases and 0 bases respectively, with 8 bases between them. The CDR3 coding sequence is TGTGCCAGCTCTCAACAGGTGAACACTGAAGCTTTCTTT. Translated: CASSQQVNTEAFF.

This clonotype came up a few times. The J gene is TRBJ2-5, the V gene TRBV5-1, with D unclear. This CDR3 spans 15 amino acids. Trimming took off 1 base at V and 5 bases at J, with 15 bases between the two ends. In germline, CDR1 is SGHRS, CDR2 YFSETQ. This CDR3 is CASSLSVGSEETQYF. In nucleotides, the CDR3 is TGCGCCAGCAGCTTGTCGGTCGGCTCGGAGGAGACCCAGTACTTC.

This clonotype was picked up a small number of times. The CDR3 nucleotides read TGTGCCAGCAGCACTAGGGGAACGGCTAGCGGGTGGAATGAGCAGTTCTTC. Translation: CASSTRGTASGWNEQFF. The chain links TRBV7-2 to TRBJ2-1, with TRBD2 matching 8 bases. This CDR3 spans 17 amino acids. Germline CDR1 SGHTA, CDR2 FQGNSA. Losses at the gene ends were 5 bases for V and 7 bases for J; bases not matched to a gene: 16. Full variable domain (outside the CDR3, taken from reference TRBV7-2 and TRBJ2-1): GAGVSQSPSNKVTEKGKDVELRCDPISGHTALYWYRQSLGQGLEFLIYFQGNSAPDKSGLPSDRFSAERTGGSVSTLTIQRTQQEDSAVYLCASSTRGTASGWNEQFFGPGTRLTVL.

The chain carries TRBV11-2 and TRBJ2-1; D may correspond to TRBD1 or TRBD2 (5 bases each). Germline CDR1 SGHAT, CDR2 FQNNGV. The CDR3 consists of 14 residues. V lost 5 bases, J lost 10 bases, and 18 bases lay in between. The CDR3 here is CASSVLRDPYEQFF. CDR3 bases: TGTGCCAGCAGCGTTCTCAGGGACCCCTACGAGCAGTTCTTC. The variable domain in full, completed from reference TRBV11-2 and TRBJ2-1, reads EAGVAQSPRYKIIEKRQSVAFWCNPISGHATLYWYQQILGQGPKLLIQFQNNGVVDDSQLPKDRFSAERLKGVDSTLKIQPAKLEDSAVYLCASSVLRDPYEQFFGPGTRLTVL.

On this clonotype: Compared with germline, one end of the junction differs, possibly owing to a read error. V is TRBV6-1 and J is TRBJ2-3; 7 nucleotides agree with TRBD2. In germline, CDR1 is MNHNS, CDR2 SASEGT. The CDR3 consists of 15 residues. The CDR3 loop reads CVSTHSGSGTDTQYF. DNA of the CDR3: TGTGTCAGCACACATAGCGGGTCAGGCACAGATACGCAGTATTTT.

V usage is TRBV20-1 and J usage is TRBJ2-5; 8 bases line up with TRBD2. The germline V gene has CDR1 DFQATT and CDR2 SNEGSKA (reference sequence). The CDR3 has 16 amino acids. V shed 7 bases, J shed 11 bases, and the junction held 24 bases outside the gene matches. The CDR3 DNA reads TGCAGTGGGATATGGCGGGGGGCCCATTTGGAGGAGGAGCAGTACTTC. Protein sequence: CSGIWRGAHLEEEQYF.

On this clonotype itself: It may be a read error: a sequence one base away is much more abundant. The chain recombines TRBV9 with TRBJ2-7; a possible D gene is TRBD2 (6 bases). The CDR3 spans 12 residues. Germline CDR1 reads SGDLS; CDR2 reads YYNGEE. Deletions cut 6 bases from V and 6 bases from J, with 13 bases between. In DNA form, the CDR3 reads TGTGCCAGCACCATAAGGAGGGGCGAGCAGTACTTC. Amino acids: CASTIRRGEQYF. The complete variable domain, with remaining parts taken from reference TRBV9 and TRBJ2-7, reads DSGVTQTPKHLITATGQRVTLRCSPRSGDLSVYWYQQSLDQGLQFLIQYYNGEERAKGNILERFSAQQFPDLHSELNLSSLELGDSALYFCASTIRRGEQYFGPGTRLTVT.

This chain joins TRBV7-9 and TRBJ2-1; a weak D match, TRBD2 (5 bases). CDR3 length equals 18 residues. CDR1 is SEHNR and CDR2 is FQNEAQ in the germline V gene (reference sequence). The V gene lost 1 base and the J gene lost 5 bases, with 21 bases spanning the gap. The CDR3 is CASSLGQIFKEEHNEQFF. The CDR3 DNA reads TGTGCCAGCAGCTTAGGGCAGATATTCAAGGAGGAACACAATGAGCAGTTCTTC.